Reported below is one T cell receptor beta chain. The patients had localized lung adenocarcinoma, a non-small cell subtype. TCRdb passed the PCR reads through MiXCR, listing each CDR3 protein once. The sample yields some 9,600 distinct CDR3 sequences, approximately 50% seen once. The CDR3 is 14 residues long. Between the trimmed V and J ends, which lost 4 bases and 1 base, there was a span of 10 bases. Per the germline V gene, CDR1 is LGHDT and CDR2 is YNNKEL (reference sequence). The sample is drawn from a study of CD4 and CD8 cells across lung adenocarcinoma regions. The rearrangement joins TRBV3-1 to TRBJ1-1, with D unresolved. Sequenced sample: CD4+ T cells from the margin of a lung tumor. This sequence originates from a male donor with lung adenocarcinoma. The CD4 and CD8 labels of this study may be unreliable. The CDR3 region is CASSPRSPNTEAFF. The CDR3 nucleotides read TGTGCCAGCAGCCCCCGAAGCCCGAACACTGAAGCTTTCTTT.